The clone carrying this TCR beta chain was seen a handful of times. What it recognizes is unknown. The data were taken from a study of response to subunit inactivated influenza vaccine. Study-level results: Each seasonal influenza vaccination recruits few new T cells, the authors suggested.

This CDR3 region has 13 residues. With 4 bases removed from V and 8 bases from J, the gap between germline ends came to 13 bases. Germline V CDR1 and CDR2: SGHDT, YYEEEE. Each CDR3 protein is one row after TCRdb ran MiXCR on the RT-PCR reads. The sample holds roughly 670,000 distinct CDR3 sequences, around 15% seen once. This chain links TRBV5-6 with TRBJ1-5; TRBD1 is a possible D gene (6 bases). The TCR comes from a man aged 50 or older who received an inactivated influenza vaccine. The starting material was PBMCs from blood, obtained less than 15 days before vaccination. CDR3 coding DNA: TGTGCCAGCAGCCACAGGGCATTGGAGCCCCAGCATTTT. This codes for CASSHRALEPQHF. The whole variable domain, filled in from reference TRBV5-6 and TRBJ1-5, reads DAGVTQSPTHLIKTRGQQVTLRCSPKSGHDTVSWYQQALGQGPQFIFQYYEEEERQRGNFPDRFSGHQFPNYSSELNVNALLLGDSALYLCASSHRALEPQHFGDGTRLSIL.